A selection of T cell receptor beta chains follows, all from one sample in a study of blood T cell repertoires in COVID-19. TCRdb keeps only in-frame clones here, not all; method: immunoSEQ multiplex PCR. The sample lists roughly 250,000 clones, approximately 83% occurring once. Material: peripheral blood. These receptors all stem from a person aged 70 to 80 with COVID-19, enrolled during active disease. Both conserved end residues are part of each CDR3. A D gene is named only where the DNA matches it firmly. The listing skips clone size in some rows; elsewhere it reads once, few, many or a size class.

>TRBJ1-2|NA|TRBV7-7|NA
TGTGCCAGCAGCTTCGTGACGGGAATCGTGGATGGCTACACCTTC
CASSFVTGIVDGYTF
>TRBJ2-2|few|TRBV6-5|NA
TGTGCCAGCAGTTCCCCCGGGTTCACCGGGGAGCTGTTTTTT
CASSSPGFTGELFF
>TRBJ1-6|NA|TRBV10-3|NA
TGTGCCATCAGCATAGATTCACCCCTCCACTTT
CAISIDSPLHF
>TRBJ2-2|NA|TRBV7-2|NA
TGTGCCAGCAGCTTATGGCCCACGGGGGAGCTGTTTTTT
CASSLWPTGELFF
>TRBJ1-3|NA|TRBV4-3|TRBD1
TGCGCCAGCAGCCCCTTCACAGGGGGCTCTGGAAACACCATATATTTT
CASSPFTGGSGNTIYF
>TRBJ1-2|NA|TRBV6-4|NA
TGTGCCAGCAGTGACTCGAGGGATCAGGTGATCTTC
CASSDSRDQVIF
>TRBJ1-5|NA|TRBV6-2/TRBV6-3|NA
TGTGCCAGCAGTTACATGGGGGGAAGGAGTCAGCCCCAGCATTTT
CASSYMGGRSQPQHF
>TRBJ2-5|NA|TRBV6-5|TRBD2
TGTGCCAGCAGCCCCCCAACTAGCGCATTAGAGACCCAGTACTTC
CASSPPTSALETQYF
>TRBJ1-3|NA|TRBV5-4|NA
TGTGCCAGCAGGGAGGGGATCTCTGGAAACACCATATATTTT
CASREGISGNTIYF
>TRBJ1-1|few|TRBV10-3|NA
TGTGCCATCAGTGAAGGCGGTCCTGAAGCTTTCTTT
CAISEGGPEAFF
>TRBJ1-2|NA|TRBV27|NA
TGTGCCAGCAGTTCTCCCCCGGGCAGGGGCTTTGGCTATGGCTACACCTTC
CASSSPPGRGFGYGYTF
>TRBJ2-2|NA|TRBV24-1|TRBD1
TGTGCCACCAGTGACTCGACAGGGCCCCGTCGAGGGGGGGAGCTGTTTTTT
CATSDSTGPRRGGELFF
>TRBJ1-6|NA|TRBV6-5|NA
TGTGCCAGCAGTTACGGGACACTAGATAATTCACCCCTCCACTTT
CASSYGTLDNSPLHF
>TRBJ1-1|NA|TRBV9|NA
TGTGCCAGCAGCGGTAGTCTGAACACTGAAGCTTTCTTT
CASSGSLNTEAFF
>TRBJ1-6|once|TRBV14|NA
TGTGCCAGCAGCCAAGACAGGGGTGGTAATTCACCCCTCCACTTT
CASSQDRGGNSPLHF
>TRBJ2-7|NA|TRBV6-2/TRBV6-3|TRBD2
TGTGCCAGCAGTTACTCACTGGGTTCGGGACTAGCGGGAGGATTCTCCTACGAGCAGTACTTC
CASSYSLGSGLAGGFSYEQYF
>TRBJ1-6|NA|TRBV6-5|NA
TGTGCCAGCGGAAGAGGCGACTCACCCCTCCACTTT
CASGRGDSPLHF
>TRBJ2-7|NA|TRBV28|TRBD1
TGTGCCAGCAGGTCGGGACAGGGTATATACGAGCAGTACTTC
CASRSGQGIYEQYF
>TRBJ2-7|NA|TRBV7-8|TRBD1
TGTGCCAGCAGCACCCGGGACAGGGGTCATAGGGAGCAGTACTTC
CASSTRDRGHREQYF
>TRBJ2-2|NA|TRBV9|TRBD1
TGTGCCAGCAGCGGACCGGGACAGGGGAGCTCCGGGGAGCTGTTTTTT
CASSGPGQGSSGELFF
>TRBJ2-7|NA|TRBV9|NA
TGTGCCAGCAGCGTAGGGAGGGACGGTTCCTACGAGCAGTACTTC
CASSVGRDGSYEQYF
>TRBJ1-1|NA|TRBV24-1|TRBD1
TGTGCCACCAGGCCACAAGGGGGCGGGGAAGCTTTCTTT
CATRPQGGGEAFF
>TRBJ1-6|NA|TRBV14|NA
TGTGCCAGCAAAGTTGGGGGGGGTGCGGGGTCACCCCTCCACTTT
CASKVGGGAGSPLHF
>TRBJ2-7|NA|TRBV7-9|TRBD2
TGTGCCAGCAGCCTGATAGCGGGAGAGCAGTACTTC
CASSLIAGEQYF
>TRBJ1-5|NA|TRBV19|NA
TGTGCCATTTCACAGGGCCGCAATCAGCCCCAGCATTTT
CAISQGRNQPQHF
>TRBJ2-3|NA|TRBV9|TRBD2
TGTGCCAGCAGCGTATATGGGGGACTAGTCACAGATACGCAGTATTTT
CASSVYGGLVTDTQYF
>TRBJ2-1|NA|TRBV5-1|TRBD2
TGCGCCAGCAGCCCGGGGGGACTAGCGGGCGCAGGGCAGTTCTTC
CASSPGGLAGAGQFF
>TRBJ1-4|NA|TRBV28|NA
TGTGCCAGCGGGGGGGGCGATGAAAAACTGTTTTTT
CASGGGDEKLFF
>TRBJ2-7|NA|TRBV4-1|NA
TGCGCCAGCAGCCAAGAAAGGTCCGGGGGTTCCGAGCAGTACTTC
CASSQERSGGSEQYF
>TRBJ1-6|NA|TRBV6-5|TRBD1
TGTGCCAGCAGCACCACAGGGGCTAATTCACCCCTCCACTTT
CASSTTGANSPLHF
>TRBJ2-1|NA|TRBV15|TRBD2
TGTGCCACCAGCAGAGCTCGGGAGGGCCGTGGGAATGAGCAGTTCTTC
CATSRAREGRGNEQFF
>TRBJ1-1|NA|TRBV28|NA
TGTGCCAGCAGTCGAAACAACATGATCGCTTTCTTT
CASSRNNMIAFF
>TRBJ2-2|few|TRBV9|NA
TGTGCCAGCAGCGCGCGGGACTCCCCTGGCGGGGAGCTGTTTTTT
CASSARDSPGGELFF
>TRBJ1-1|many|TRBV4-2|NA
TGTGCCAGCAGCCCCACTGCTAACACTCGGGACACTGAAGCTTTCTTT
CASSPTANTRDTEAFF
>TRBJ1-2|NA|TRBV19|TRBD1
TGTGCCAGTAGTATAGGAGGGACAGGGTCTCACTATGGCTACACCTTC
CASSIGGTGSHYGYTF
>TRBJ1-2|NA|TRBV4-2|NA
TGTGCCAGCAGAGGTATGACGCCCCGGGGTGGCTACACCTTC
CASRGMTPRGGYTF
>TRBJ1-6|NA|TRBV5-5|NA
TGTGCCAGCAGCCCCTATCGGGTCATTTATAATTCACCCCTCCACTTT
CASSPYRVIYNSPLHF
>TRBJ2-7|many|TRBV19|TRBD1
TGTGCCAGTAGCCTTTCTGCTAAGGGACAGGGCGACTACGAGCAGTACTTC
CASSLSAKGQGDYEQYF
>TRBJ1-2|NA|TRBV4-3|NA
TGCGCCAGCAGCCAAGATGGGGCAGCCTATGGCTACACCTTC
CASSQDGAAYGYTF
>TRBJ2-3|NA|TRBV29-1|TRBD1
TGCAGCGTCGCTCACGGACAGGGGCGCACAGATACGCAGTATTTT
CSVAHGQGRTDTQYF
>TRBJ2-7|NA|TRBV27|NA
TGTGCCAGCAGTACAACAGGGGGGGCGCAGTACTTC
CASSTTGGAQYF
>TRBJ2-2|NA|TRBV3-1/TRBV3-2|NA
TGTGCCAGCAGCCAAGATTTAGCGGCCGGGGAGCTGTTTTTT
CASSQDLAAGELFF
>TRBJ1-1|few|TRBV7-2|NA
TGTGCCAGCAGCTTCCGTAGAGGAAGCACTGAAGCTTTCTTT
CASSFRRGSTEAFF
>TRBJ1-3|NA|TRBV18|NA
TGTGCCAGCTCACCACAATCAGGGGCTGGAAACACCATATATTTT
CASSPQSGAGNTIYF
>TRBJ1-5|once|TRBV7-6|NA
TGTGCCAGCAGCCCTGGGCGGAGGAGCAATCAGCCCCAGCATTTT
CASSPGRRSNQPQHF
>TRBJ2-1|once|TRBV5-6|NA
TGTGCCAGCAGCTTGGCCCAGCGGGCAGGGTATGAGCAGTTCTTC
CASSLAQRAGYEQFF
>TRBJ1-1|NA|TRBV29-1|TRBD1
TGCAGCGTTGGAGGACGCAGGGGGTTGAACACTGAAGCTTTCTTT
CSVGGRRGLNTEAFF
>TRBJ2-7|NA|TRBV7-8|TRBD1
TGTGCCAGCAGCTTAGCGCAGACAGGGGGGATGAGGGAGCAGTACTTC
CASSLAQTGGMREQYF
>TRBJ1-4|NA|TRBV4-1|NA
TGCGCCAGCAGCCAAGATCCGTACGGTCATAATGAAAAACTGTTTTTT
CASSQDPYGHNEKLFF
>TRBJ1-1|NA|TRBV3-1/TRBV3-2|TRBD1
TGTGCCGCCAGACAGGGGACGAACACTGAAGCTTTCTTT
CAARQGTNTEAFF
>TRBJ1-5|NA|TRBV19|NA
TGTGCCAGTAGTATATGGTTTGGAGGAGTCGGTGGCAATCAGCCCCAGCATTTT
CASSIWFGGVGGNQPQHF
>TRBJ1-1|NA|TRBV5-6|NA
TGTGCCAGCAGCTTCCTCCGGGGGGCAGCTGAAGCTTTCTTT
CASSFLRGAAEAFF
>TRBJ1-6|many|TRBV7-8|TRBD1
TGTGCCAGCAGCTTAGGTACAGGGGACTCACCCCTCCACTTT
CASSLGTGDSPLHF